This T cell receptor beta chain was profiled in a study of blood T cell repertoires in COVID-19. With V trimmed by 0 bases and J by 9 bases, 20 bases remained unmatched. CDR3 length: 20 residues. Assay used: immunoSEQ multiplex PCR; TCRdb lists only in-frame clones, some missing. Of around 250,000 clones listed, 85% are singletons. This clone was detected once. This chain links TRBV23-1 with TRBJ2-1; 10 bases match TRBD1. TRBV23-1 is an open reading frame, and its role is uncertain. The sequence came from a woman between 50 and 59 years old who had been exposed to COVID-19. The sample comprised PBMCs or T cells enriched from blood (not recorded which). CDR3: CASSQSAGTGAVAVFSEQFF. The CDR3 coding sequence is TGCGCCAGCAGTCAATCCGCCGGGACAGGGGCAGTTGCGGTGTTTAGTGAGCAGTTCTTC.